This record looks at one T cell receptor (beta chain) sequence and its context. One entry per CDR3 protein results from TCRdb running MiXCR on the PCR reads. The table has approximately 320,000 distinct CDR3 sequences, roughly 24% seen once. The sample comes from a study of molecular identifiers for immune sequencing clone quantification. This receptor was taken from a human donor in good health. Some libraries in this study had Jurkat cell RNA spiked in. Specimen: naive CD8+ T cells from blood, with Jurkat cell RNA spiked in. Subset reported: FACS-sorted CD8+CD4-CCR7+CD45RA+ naive T cells.

Written as DNA, the CDR3 is TGTGCCAGCATCCAACAGGGCGCGCCTTATATGAACACTGAAGCTTTCTTT. Translation gives CASIQQGAPYMNTEAFF. The chain links TRBV2 to TRBJ1-1, with D perhaps TRBD1 (6 bases). Looked up from germline, CDR1 is SNHLY and CDR2 is FYNNEI. The CDR3 is 17 residues long. The ends were cut back, 7 bases at V and 0 bases at J, with 21 bases in the middle. Filled out from reference TRBV2 and TRBJ1-1, the complete variable domain reads EPEVTQTPSHQVTQMGQEVILRCVPISNHLYFYWYRQILGQKVEFLVSFYNNEISEKSEIFDDQFSVERPDGSNFTLKIRSTKLEDSAMYFCASIQQGAPYMNTEAFFGQGTRLTVV.